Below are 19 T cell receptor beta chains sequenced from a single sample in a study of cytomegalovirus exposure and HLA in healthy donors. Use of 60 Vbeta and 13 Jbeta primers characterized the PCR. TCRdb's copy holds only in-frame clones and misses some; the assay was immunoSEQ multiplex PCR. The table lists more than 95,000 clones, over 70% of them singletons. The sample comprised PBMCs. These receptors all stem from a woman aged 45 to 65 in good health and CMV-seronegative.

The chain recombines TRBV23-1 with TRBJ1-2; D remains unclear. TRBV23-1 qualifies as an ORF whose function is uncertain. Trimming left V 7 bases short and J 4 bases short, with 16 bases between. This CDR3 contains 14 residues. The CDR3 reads CASTSGILSYGYTF. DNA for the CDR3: TGCGCCAGCACCTCCGGGATTCTTAGCTATGGCTACACCTTC.

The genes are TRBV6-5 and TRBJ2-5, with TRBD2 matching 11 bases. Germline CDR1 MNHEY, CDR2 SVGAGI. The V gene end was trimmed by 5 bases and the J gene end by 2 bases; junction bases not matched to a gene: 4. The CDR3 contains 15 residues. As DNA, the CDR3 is TGTGCCAGCAGTCATAGCGGGAGGGAACAAGAGACCCAGTACTTC. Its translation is CASSHSGREQETQYF.

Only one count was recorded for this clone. The CDR3 DNA sequence: TGTGCCAGCAGCTCCGGGAGCGGATTCTCCTACAATGAGCAGTTCTTC. Its translation: CASSSGSGFSYNEQFF. The chain links TRBV14 to TRBJ2-1, with D possibly being TRBD2 (6 bases). This CDR3 comprises 16 residues. Germline CDR1 is SGHDN and CDR2 is FVKESK. V lost 5 bases to trimming and J lost 0 bases, with 14 bases between them.

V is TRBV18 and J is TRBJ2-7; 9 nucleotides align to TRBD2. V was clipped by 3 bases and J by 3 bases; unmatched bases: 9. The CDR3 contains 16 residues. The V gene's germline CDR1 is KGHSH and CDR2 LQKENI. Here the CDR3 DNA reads TGTGCCAGCTCACCCCCCAACTTTAGCGGGAGCTACGAGCAGTACTTC. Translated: CASSPPNFSGSYEQYF. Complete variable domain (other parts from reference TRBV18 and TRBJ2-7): NAGVMQNPRHLVRRRGQEARLRCSPMKGHSHVYWYRQLPEEGLKFMVYLQKENIIDESGMPKERFSAEFPKEGPSILRIQQVVRGDSAAYFCASSPPNFSGSYEQYFGPGTRLTVT.

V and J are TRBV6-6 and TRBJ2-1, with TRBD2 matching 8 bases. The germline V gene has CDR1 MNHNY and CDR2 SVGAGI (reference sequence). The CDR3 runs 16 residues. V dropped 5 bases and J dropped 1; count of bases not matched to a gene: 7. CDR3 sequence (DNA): TGTGCCAGCAGTCAGACAAGCGGGAGTTCCTACAATGAGCAGTTCTTC. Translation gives CASSQTSGSSYNEQFF.

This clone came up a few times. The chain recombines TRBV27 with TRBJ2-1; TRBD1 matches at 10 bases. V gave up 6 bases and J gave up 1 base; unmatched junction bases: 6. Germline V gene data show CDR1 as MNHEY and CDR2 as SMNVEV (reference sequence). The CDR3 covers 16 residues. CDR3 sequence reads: CASSLGQGFSYNEQFF. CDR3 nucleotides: TGTGCCAGCAGCCTGGGACAGGGGTTTTCCTACAATGAGCAGTTCTTC.

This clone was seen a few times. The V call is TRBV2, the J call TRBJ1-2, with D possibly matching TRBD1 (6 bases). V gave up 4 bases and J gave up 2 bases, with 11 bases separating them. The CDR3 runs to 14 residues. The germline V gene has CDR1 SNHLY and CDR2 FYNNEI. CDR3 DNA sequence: TGTGCCAGCAGTGTCGAGCAGGGGAACTATGGCTACACCTTC. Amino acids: CASSVEQGNYGYTF. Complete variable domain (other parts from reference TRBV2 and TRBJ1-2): EPEVTQTPSHQVTQMGQEVILRCVPISNHLYFYWYRQILGQKVEFLVSFYNNEISEKSEIFDDQFSVERPDGSNFTLKIRSTKLEDSAMYFCASSVEQGNYGYTFGSGTRLTVV.

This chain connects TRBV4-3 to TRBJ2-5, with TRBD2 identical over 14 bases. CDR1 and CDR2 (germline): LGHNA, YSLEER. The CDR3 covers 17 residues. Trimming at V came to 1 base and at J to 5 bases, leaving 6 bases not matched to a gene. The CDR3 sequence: CASSQVGTSGSDETQYF. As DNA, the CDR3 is TGCGCCAGCAGCCAAGTGGGGACTAGCGGGAGTGATGAGACCCAGTACTTC.

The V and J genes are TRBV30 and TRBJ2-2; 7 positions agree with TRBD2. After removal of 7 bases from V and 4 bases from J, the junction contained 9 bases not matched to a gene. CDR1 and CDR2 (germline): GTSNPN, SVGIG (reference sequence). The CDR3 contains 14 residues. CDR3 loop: CASGGAGVTGELFF. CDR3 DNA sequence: TGTGCCTCTGGAGGCGCGGGAGTCACCGGGGAGCTGTTTTTT.

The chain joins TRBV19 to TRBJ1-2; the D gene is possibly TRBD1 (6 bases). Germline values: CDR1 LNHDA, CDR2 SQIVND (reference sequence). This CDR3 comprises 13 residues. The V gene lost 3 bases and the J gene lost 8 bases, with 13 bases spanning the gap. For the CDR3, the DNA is TGTGCCAGTAGTATGGGGGGGCGCGGCGGCTACACCTTC. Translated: CASSMGGRGGYTF.

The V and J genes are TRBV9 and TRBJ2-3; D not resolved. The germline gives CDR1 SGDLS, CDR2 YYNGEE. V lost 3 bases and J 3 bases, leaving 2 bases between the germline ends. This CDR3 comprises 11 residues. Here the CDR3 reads CASSATDTQYF. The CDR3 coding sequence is TGTGCCAGCAGCGCGACAGATACGCAGTATTTT.

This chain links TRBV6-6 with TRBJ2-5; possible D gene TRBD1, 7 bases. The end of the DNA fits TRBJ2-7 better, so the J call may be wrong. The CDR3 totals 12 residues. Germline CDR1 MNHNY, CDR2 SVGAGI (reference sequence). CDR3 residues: CASSPQGGEQYF. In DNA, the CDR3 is TGTGCCAGCAGTCCCCAGGGGGGCGAGCAGTACTTC.

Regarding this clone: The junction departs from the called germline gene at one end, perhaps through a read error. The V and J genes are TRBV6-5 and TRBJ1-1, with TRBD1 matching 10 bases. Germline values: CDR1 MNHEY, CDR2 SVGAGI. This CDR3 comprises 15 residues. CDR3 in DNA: TGTGCCAGCAGTCGGGGGGACAGGGGCAGTACTGAAGTTTTCTTT. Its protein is CASSRGDRGSTEVFF.

The CDR3 protein is CASSFVLGGYNSPLHF. In nucleotides, the CDR3 is TGTGCCAGCAGCTTTGTTTTAGGGGGCTATAATTCACCCCTCCACTTT. The chain has TRBV11-2 and TRBJ1-6, with TRBD1 as a possible D gene (6 bases). Germline CDR1 is SGHAT and CDR2 is FQNNGV. Trimming left V 3 bases short and J 3 bases short, with 12 bases between. This CDR3 has 16 amino acids.

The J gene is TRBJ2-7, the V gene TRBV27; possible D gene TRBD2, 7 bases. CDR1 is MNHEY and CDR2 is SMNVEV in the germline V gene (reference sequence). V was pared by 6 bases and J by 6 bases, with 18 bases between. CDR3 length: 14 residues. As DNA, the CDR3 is TGTGCCAGCAGACCTTCTGGGGAGGGGGTCGAGCAGTACTTC. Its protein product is CASRPSGEGVEQYF.

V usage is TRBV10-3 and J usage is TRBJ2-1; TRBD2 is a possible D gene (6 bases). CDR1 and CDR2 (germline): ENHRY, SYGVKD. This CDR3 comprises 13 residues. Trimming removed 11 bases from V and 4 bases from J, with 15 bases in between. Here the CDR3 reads CAGGAGKYNEQFF. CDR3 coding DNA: TGTGCCGGCGGCGCGGGAAAATACAATGAGCAGTTCTTC.

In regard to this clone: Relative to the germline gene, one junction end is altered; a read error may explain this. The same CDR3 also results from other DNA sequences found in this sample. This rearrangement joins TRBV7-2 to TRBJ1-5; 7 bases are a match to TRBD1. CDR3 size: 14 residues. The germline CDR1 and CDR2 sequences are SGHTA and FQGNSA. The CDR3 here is CASSLARGYQPQHF. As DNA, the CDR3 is TGCGCCAGCAGCTTAGCCAGGGGGTATCAGCCCCAGCATTTT.

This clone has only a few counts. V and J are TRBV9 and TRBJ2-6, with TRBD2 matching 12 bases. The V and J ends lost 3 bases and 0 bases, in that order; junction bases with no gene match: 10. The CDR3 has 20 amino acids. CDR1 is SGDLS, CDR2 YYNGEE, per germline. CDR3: CASSARPGLAGPSGANVLTF. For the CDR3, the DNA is TGTGCCAGCAGCGCGAGACCGGGACTAGCGGGCCCCTCTGGGGCCAACGTCCTGACTTTC.

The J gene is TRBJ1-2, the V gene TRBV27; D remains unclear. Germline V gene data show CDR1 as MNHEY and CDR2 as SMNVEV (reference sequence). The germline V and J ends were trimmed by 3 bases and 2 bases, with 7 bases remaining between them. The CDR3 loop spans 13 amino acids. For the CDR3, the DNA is TGTGCCAGCAGTTTCGGGGTAAACTATGGCTACACCTTC. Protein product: CASSFGVNYGYTF.